Listed here are 32 T cell receptor beta chains from one sample, sequenced in a study of blood T cells in healthy people across ages. Combining a sample-barcoded 5' primer with a J-beta primer mix, a second PCR ran for roughly 7 to 11 cycles. MiXCR, run by TCRdb on the 5' RACE reads, gives a single entry per CDR3 protein. In the table there are about 1.6 million distinct CDR3 sequences, almost 35% of which are singletons. What was sequenced was blood. The receptors were gathered from a woman aged 25-40 years in good health.

This clonotype came up a few times. The rearrangement links TRBV19 to TRBJ2-1, with 8 bases identical to TRBD2. The V segment lost 10 bases and the J segment 0 bases; nucleotides outside the gene matches: 14. The V gene's germline CDR1 is LNHDA and CDR2 SQIVND (reference sequence). The CDR3 is 17 residues long. CDR3 sequence (DNA): TGTGCCACCGAGGGGCGGGGGGCGATAGTCTCCTACAATGAGCAGTTCTTC. Protein product: CATEGRGAIVSYNEQFF.

The CDR3: CASTQLREKLFF. The CDR3 DNA sequence: TGTGCCAGCACCCAATTGCGTGAAAAACTGTTTTTT. The V gene is TRBV12-3 or TRBV12-4, the J gene TRBJ1-4, with D unresolved. V was cut by 7 bases and J by 7 bases, with 10 bases left in between. The CDR3 covers 12 residues.

The chain has TRBV10-3 and TRBJ1-6; D gene uncertain. V shed 3 bases and J shed 0 bases, with 6 bases lying between them. The length of the CDR3 is 15 residues. CDR1 ENHRY and CDR2 SYGVKD come from the germline V gene. The CDR3 DNA reads as TGTGCCATCAGTGACAGGAGCTCCTATAATTCACCCCTCCACTTT. This sequence encodes CAISDRSSYNSPLHF.

The chain links TRBV12-3 or TRBV12-4 to TRBJ2-5, with TRBD2 matching 8 bases. The CDR3 spans 16 residues. With V trimmed by 5 bases and J by 4 bases, 12 bases remained unmatched. CDR3 residues: CASSRRWTSLGETQYF. The DNA for the CDR3 is TGTGCCAGCAGTCGCCGTTGGACTAGCCTTGGAGAGACCCAGTACTTC.

This clonotype was detected many times. The rearrangement uses TRBV7-3 and TRBJ2-3, with a possible D match to TRBD1 (5 bases). There are 14 residues in the CDR3. Trimming took 2 bases from V and 6 from J, leaving 12 bases between them. Per germline, CDR1 SGHTA and CDR2 FQGTGA. CDR3 in amino acids: CASSLGRPGDTQYF. The CDR3 DNA sequence: TGTGCCAGCAGCTTAGGTAGACCAGGGGATACGCAGTATTTT. The full variable domain, completed using reference TRBV7-3 and TRBJ2-3, is GAGVSQTPSNKVTEKGKYVELRCDPISGHTALYWYRQSLGQGPEFLIYFQGTGAADDSGLPNDRFFAVRPEGSVSTLKIQRTERGDSAVYLCASSLGRPGDTQYFGPGTRLTVL.

In regard to this clonotype: Its ends do not fully match the called genes, so a read error is possible. The chain joins TRBV4-1 to TRBJ2-3, with D hard to call. The CDR3 totals 15 residues. The V gene's germline CDR1 is MGHRA and CDR2 YSYEKL. The DNA for the CDR3 is TGCGCCAGCGGCCAAGTCTCCGGCTCTCCAGATACGCAGTATTTT. It encodes CASGQVSGSPDTQYF.

This sequence joins TRBV15 and TRBJ2-3, with TRBD2 matching 12 bases. Trimming at V came to 0 bases and at J to 4 bases, leaving 8 bases not matched to a gene. The germline V gene encodes CDR1 LNHNV and CDR2 YYDKDF (reference sequence). CDR3 length: 18 amino acids. The CDR3 DNA is TGTGCCACCAGCAGAGACCTAGCGGGGGGGCGGGCGGCAGATACGCAGTATTTT. This sequence encodes CATSRDLAGGRAADTQYF.

V gene TRBV24-1 combines with J gene TRBJ2-1; 9 bases are shared with TRBD1. The V gene end was trimmed by 4 bases and the J gene end by 4 bases; junction bases not matched to a gene: 7. The germline gives CDR1 KGHDR, CDR2 SFDVKD. The CDR3 is 16 amino acids. The CDR3 region has the DNA TGTGCCACCAGTGACCTGGGACAGGGCGGATACAATGAGCAGTTCTTC. Residues: CATSDLGQGGYNEQFF.

The V and J genes are TRBV27 and TRBJ2-1; D ambiguous. Germline values: CDR1 MNHEY, CDR2 SMNVEV (reference sequence). Trimming left V 7 bases short and J 6 bases short, with 10 bases between. There are 12 residues in the CDR3. In nucleotides, the CDR3 is TGTGCCAGCAAGACTTTTAGCAATGAGCAGTTCTTC. Amino acid sequence: CASKTFSNEQFF.

This clonotype was observed a few times. This chain links TRBV4-1 with TRBJ2-1; a possible D gene is TRBD2 (6 bases). The CDR3 covers 15 residues. V was clipped by 2 bases and J by 7 bases, with 15 bases between them. Germline V CDR1 and CDR2: MGHRA, YSYEKL. The CDR3 coding sequence is TGCGCCAGCAGCCAACAGTCGGGAGTTTTGAATGAGCAGTTCTTC. Amino acids: CASSQQSGVLNEQFF.

V gene TRBV30 combines with J gene TRBJ1-1; possibly TRBD1 for D (5 bases). Trimming left V 4 bases short and J 4 bases short, with 22 bases between. The CDR3 loop spans 16 amino acids. Germline V gene lookup returns CDR1 GTSNPN and CDR2 SVGIG (reference sequence). The CDR3 nucleotides are TGTGCCTGGACTGATCCGGGACGGCTTTTTAGCACTGAAGCTTTCTTT. Its translation is CAWTDPGRLFSTEAFF. The full variable domain, rest sourced from reference TRBV30 and TRBJ1-1, is SQTIHQWPATLVQPVGSPLSLECTVEGTSNPNLYWYRQAAGRGLQLLFYSVGIGQISSEVPQNLSASRPQDRQFILSSKKLLLSDSGFYLCAWTDPGRLFSTEAFFGQGTRLTVV.

The V call is TRBV3-1, the J call TRBJ1-2; no clear D. The CDR3 is 15 amino acids. Looked up from germline, CDR1 is LGHDT and CDR2 is YNNKEL (reference sequence). With 0 bases removed from V and 4 bases from J, the gap between germline ends came to 12 bases. The CDR3 coding sequence is TGTGCCAGCAGCCAAGATCCGGGCAGAGTCTATGGCTACACCTTC. Encoded protein: CASSQDPGRVYGYTF.

This clonotype was counted a few times. The rearrangement joins TRBV5-1 to TRBJ2-5; D assignment may be TRBD1 or TRBD2 (6 bases each). Germline lookup yields CDR1 SGHRS and CDR2 YFSETQ. V gave up 4 bases and J gave up 5 bases, with 18 bases separating them. This CDR3 comprises 15 residues. For the CDR3, the DNA is TGCGCCAGCAGCATTAAGAGGGGGACTGGGGAGACCCAGTACTTC. It translates to CASSIKRGTGETQYF.

This chain links TRBV29-1 with TRBJ2-1; D may correspond to TRBD1 or TRBD2 (5 bases each). Germline V CDR1 and CDR2: SQVTM, ANQGSEA. Deletions cut 7 bases from V and 6 bases from J, with 13 bases between. The CDR3 is 12 residues long. The CDR3 is CSGDKRGNEQFF. DNA for the CDR3: TGCAGCGGAGACAAGAGGGGCAATGAGCAGTTCTTC.

As regards this clonotype: This may come from a read error, since a much larger clone is one base off. The CDR3 reads CASSPGQPAGTQYF. CDR3 nucleotide sequence: TGTGCCAGCAGTCCGGGACAGCCGGCAGGTACGCAGTATTTT. J is TRBJ2-3 and V is TRBV12-3 or TRBV12-4; 7 bases map to TRBD1. J gave up 8 bases and V 5 bases, and 10 bases lay outside the gene matches. This CDR3 has 14 amino acids.

This clonotype was counted between two and nine times. This chain connects TRBV21-1 to TRBJ1-5; TRBD1, the table's D call, was not compared with the DNA. TRBV21-1 is classified as a pseudogene. This CDR3 region has 17 residues. The CDR3 DNA follows: TGTGCCAGCAGCAAAAGGGGGAAAGGGGCCGGCGATCAGCCCCAGCATTTT. Protein: CASSKRGKGAGDQPQHF.

This clonotype occurred a few times. This sequence joins TRBV18 and TRBJ2-1; weak D call: TRBD2 (5 bases). V was clipped by 0 bases and J by 5 bases, with 26 bases between them. CDR1 and CDR2 from the germline V gene are KGHSH and LQKENI. This CDR3 has 20 residues. CDR3 region: CASSPPSIASLTKYDNEQFF. The CDR3 DNA reads TGTGCCAGCTCACCACCGAGCATTGCTAGCCTAACGAAGTACGACAATGAGCAGTTCTTC.

The rearrangement uses TRBV7-2 and TRBJ2-3, with TRBD1 matching over 9 bases. The germline V gene has CDR1 SGHTA and CDR2 FQGNSA. The CDR3 length is 18 residues. V trimming: 2 bases; J trimming: 1 base; junction bases outside the gene matches: 10. The CDR3 spells CASSLWVGTGIGTDTQYF. CDR3 bases: TGTGCCAGCAGCTTATGGGTAGGGACAGGGATAGGCACAGATACGCAGTATTTT.

CDR3 sequence: CSVQQVLTYNEQFF. CDR3 bases: TGCAGCGTTCAACAGGTCCTTACCTACAATGAGCAGTTCTTC. The chain links TRBV29-1 to TRBJ2-1; D is perhaps TRBD1 (5 bases). Germline CDR1 reads SQVTM; CDR2 reads ANQGSEA. V was shortened by 5 bases and J by 2 bases, with 13 bases between the two germline ends. CDR3 length: 14 amino acids.

This clonotype was picked up a small number of times. This chain uses TRBV3-1 with TRBJ2-4, with 9 bases matching TRBD2. The CDR3 sequence is 19 residues long. Germline V CDR1 and CDR2: LGHDT, YNNKEL (reference sequence). Trimming cost V 0 bases and J 3 bases; bases outside gene matches: 12. This CDR3 is CASSQDPEGAGGIKNIQYF. The CDR3, as DNA: TGTGCCAGCAGCCAAGATCCGGAGGGAGCGGGAGGAATCAAAAACATTCAGTACTTC.

In its sample, this clonotype was seen a few times. The chain combines TRBV27 with TRBJ2-7; 8 bases line up with TRBD1. J lost 6 bases, V lost 5 bases, and 6 bases had no gene match. The V gene's germline CDR1 is MNHEY and CDR2 SMNVEV (reference sequence). This CDR3 spans 13 amino acids. In nucleotides, the CDR3 is TGTGCCAGCAGTCAGGGGGCCCTCCTCGAGCAGTACTTC. Its protein is CASSQGALLEQYF.

The DNA for the CDR3 is TGCGCCAGCAGCTCGGGACAGGGGGCGGTTCAGCCCCAGCATTTT. It yields the protein CASSSGQGAVQPQHF. The chain is built from TRBV4-1 and TRBJ1-5; 12 bases line up with TRBD1. The germline V gene has CDR1 MGHRA and CDR2 YSYEKL. The length of the CDR3 is 15 residues. J gave up 6 bases and V 5 bases, and 5 bases lay outside the gene matches.

The chain has TRBV5-6 and TRBJ1-1; D uncertain. The germline CDR1 and CDR2 sequences are SGHDT and YYEEEE. This CDR3 comprises 12 residues. Trimming removed 4 bases at V and 5 bases at J, with 9 bases between. The CDR3 DNA follows: TGTGCCAGCAGCATGGGGTTAACTGAAGCTTTCTTT. Protein sequence: CASSMGLTEAFF.

This clonotype came up a few times. The V call is TRBV9, the J call TRBJ2-7; D not resolved. The CDR3 spans 15 residues. The germline V gene encodes CDR1 SGDLS and CDR2 YYNGEE. V lost 0 bases to trimming and J lost 3 bases, with 13 bases between them. This chain's CDR3 is CASSVDGGRDYEQYF. CDR3 coding DNA: TGTGCCAGCAGCGTAGACGGTGGAAGGGACTACGAGCAGTACTTC.

The chain recombines TRBV20-1 with TRBJ1-1; TRBD1 matches at 7 bases. With V trimmed by 1 base and J by 0 bases, 2 bases remained unmatched. The CDR3 has 14 residues. From germline, CDR1 is DFQATT and CDR2 SNEGSKA (reference sequence). The CDR3 DNA follows: TGCAGTGCTAGAGGAACAGGGGTGAACACTGAAGCTTTCTTT. The encoded protein is CSARGTGVNTEAFF.

Details on this clonotype: Sequence at one end of the junction differs from germline and may be a read error. CDR3 loop: CTSSSGTSGKGEQYF. The CDR3 DNA is TGTACCAGCAGCAGCGGGACTAGCGGGAAGGGAGAGCAGTACTTC. This rearrangement joins TRBV27 to TRBJ2-7, with TRBD2 matching 13 bases. Germline-derived CDR1 and CDR2 are MNHEY and SMNVEV (reference sequence). The CDR3 is 15 residues long.

The V gene is TRBV5-1, the J gene TRBJ2-1; either TRBD1 or TRBD2 may fit D (5 bases each). Germline assignment: CDR1 SGHRS and CDR2 YFSETQ. This CDR3 is 15 amino acids long. V lost 4 bases, J lost 0 bases, and 11 bases lay in between. Written as DNA, the CDR3 is TGCGCCAGCAGCCGGGACCCGAGCTCCTACAATGAGCAGTTCTTC. Translated, it gives CASSRDPSSYNEQFF.

V usage is TRBV4-1 and J usage is TRBJ2-7; 12 bases are shared with TRBD2. The CDR3 covers 14 residues. The V and J ends lost 8 bases and 6 bases, in that order; junction bases with no gene match: 8. Germline V lookup: CDR1 MGHRA, CDR2 YSYEKL. CDR3 coding DNA: TGCGCCAGCCGTGGACTAGCGGGATCGTCCGAGCAGTACTTC. Encoded protein: CASRGLAGSSEQYF.

This clonotype has a handful of counts. The gene calls are TRBV24-1 and TRBJ1-2; tentative D call: TRBD1 (5 bases). Trimming cost V 5 bases and J 6 bases, with 27 bases left between them. The CDR3 runs to 18 residues. Germline V gene data show CDR1 as KGHDR and CDR2 as SFDVKD. The CDR3 DNA follows: TGTGCCACCAGTGCTCAGGGACGGTTCCCTTCCAACATTAATGGCTACACCTTC. Its translation: CATSAQGRFPSNINGYTF.

This rearrangement joins TRBV6-5 to TRBJ2-1; TRBD2 agrees at 9 bases. The CDR3 extends over 14 amino acids. CDR1 and CDR2 (germline): MNHEY, SVGAGI. V lost 5 bases, J lost 9 bases, and 8 bases stayed unmatched. As DNA, the CDR3 is TGTGCCAGCAGTCCCACCGGACTAGCGCTTGAGCAGTTCTTC. It is translated as CASSPTGLALEQFF.

The rearrangement links TRBV20-1 to TRBJ2-5; 8 bases fit TRBD2. With V trimmed by 2 bases and J by 3 bases, 5 bases remained unmatched. The CDR3 loop spans 14 amino acids. Germline V CDR1 and CDR2: DFQATT, SNEGSKA (reference sequence). CDR3 nucleotides: TGCAGTGCTAGAAATAGGCGGGGGGAAGAGACCCAGTACTTC. This gives the protein CSARNRRGEETQYF.

This clonotype was detected many times. This sequence joins TRBV7-9 and TRBJ2-5, with TRBD2 matching over 10 bases. Trimming took 5 bases from V and 3 from J; bases not matched to a gene: 6. The CDR3 covers 15 residues. The germline V gene encodes CDR1 SEHNR and CDR2 FQNEAQ (reference sequence). CDR3 sequence reads: CASSPAGGMKETQYF. In DNA form, the CDR3 reads TGTGCCAGCAGCCCAGCGGGGGGGATGAAAGAGACCCAGTACTTC.